Each of the 17 T cell receptor beta chains below was sequenced from the same sample in a study of T cell responses to AZD1222 COVID-19 vaccine. The repertoire was sequenced with immunoSEQ multiplex PCR; TCRdb's copy has only in-frame clones and lacks some. The repertoire consists of 150,000 to 200,000 clones, with 80% to 95% occurring once and the leading ten covering about 4%. The sequencing used peripheral blood, collected on day 0 of AZD1222 vaccination. The origin of the receptors is an adult in good health.

This sequence joins TRBV10-2 and TRBJ2-1; 15 nucleotides line up with TRBD2. Germline lookup yields CDR1 WSHSY and CDR2 SAAADI. This CDR3 has 19 amino acids. The J segment lost 3 bases and the V segment lost 11 bases, leaving 17 bases of the junction unmatched. CDR3 sequence reads: CASLSGLAGGPPHYNEQFF. CDR3 sequence (DNA): TGCGCCTCCCTCTCTGGACTAGCGGGAGGGCCTCCCCACTACAATGAGCAGTTCTTC.

This CDR3 is CASSQSIGLAGGLQNYEQYF. The CDR3 coding sequence is TGTGCCAGCAGCCAATCTATAGGTCTAGCGGGAGGCCTCCAAAACTACGAGCAGTACTTC. The V call is TRBV16, the J call TRBJ2-7; 11 bases are shared with TRBD2. The CDR3 totals 20 residues. Germline assignment: CDR1 KGHSY and CDR2 FQNENV. Unmatched junction bases numbered 16, after V lost 0 bases and J lost 3 bases.

The chain employs TRBV5-6 and TRBJ1-4; TRBD1 matches at 9 bases. From germline, CDR1 is SGHDT and CDR2 YYEEEE. V lost 2 bases and J lost 6; bases outside the gene matches: 2. CDR3 size: 14 residues. CDR3 nucleotide sequence: TGTGCCAGCAGCTTACAGGGGGCGGATGAAAAACTGTTTTTT. Translated: CASSLQGADEKLFF.

The V and J genes are TRBV6-2 or TRBV6-3 and TRBJ2-1; the D call may be TRBD1 or TRBD2 (5 bases each). This CDR3 spans 15 amino acids. The germline gives CDR1 MNHEY, CDR2 SVGEGT. V gave up 3 bases and J gave up 0 bases, with 9 bases separating them. The CDR3 DNA reads as TGTGCCAGCAGTTATTTGGGGACCTCCTACAATGAGCAGTTCTTC. Translating it yields CASSYLGTSYNEQFF.

This clone is a singleton in its sample. This sequence joins TRBV4-1 and TRBJ1-2; D is undetermined. CDR1 is MGHRA and CDR2 is YSYEKL in the germline V gene. V gave up 0 bases and J gave up 4 bases, with 6 bases separating them. The CDR3 loop spans 13 amino acids. The CDR3 DNA reads as TGCGCCAGCAGCCAAGAAAATCTCTATGGCTACACCTTC. Its translation is CASSQENLYGYTF.

The rearrangement links TRBV6-5 to TRBJ1-2; D is unclear. This CDR3 spans 15 amino acids. The germline V gene encodes CDR1 MNHEY and CDR2 SVGAGI. Trimming removed 1 base from V and 7 bases from J, with 16 bases in between. The CDR3 protein is CASSYFRRSKSGYTF. CDR3 sequence (DNA): TGTGCCAGCAGTTACTTTCGGAGGAGTAAAAGTGGCTACACCTTC.

The rearrangement links TRBV6-4 to TRBJ1-2; D is unclear. From germline, CDR1 is MRHNA and CDR2 SNTAGT. Trimming took off 2 bases at V and 4 bases at J, with 5 bases between the two ends. The CDR3 sequence is 12 residues long. The CDR3 region is CASSDNFYGYTF. As DNA, the CDR3 is TGTGCCAGCAGTGACAATTTCTATGGCTACACCTTC.

The chain is built from TRBV11-2 and TRBJ1-1, with D hard to call. The CDR3 loop spans 15 amino acids. CDR1 SGHAT and CDR2 FQNNGV come from the germline V gene. With 1 base removed from V and 1 base from J, the gap between germline ends came to 10 bases. The CDR3 region is CASSLVYIQNTEAFF. CDR3 nucleotides: TGTGCCAGCAGCTTAGTATACATCCAGAACACTGAAGCTTTCTTT.

The V gene is TRBV30, the J gene TRBJ1-6, with D possibly matching TRBD1 (5 bases). Germline CDR1 and CDR2: GTSNPN and SVGIG (reference sequence). Trimming cost V 3 bases and J 8 bases, with 14 bases left between them. The CDR3 loop spans 14 amino acids. CDR3 protein: CAWRSGQGDSPLHF. Here the CDR3 DNA reads TGTGCCTGGAGGAGCGGTCAGGGAGATTCACCCCTCCACTTT.

J is TRBJ2-5 and V is TRBV6-5, with a tentative D call TRBD2 (5 bases). V dropped 0 bases and J dropped 5 bases, with 7 bases sitting between them. The CDR3 length is 13 residues. Germline CDR1 reads MNHEY; CDR2 reads SVGAGI. The CDR3 is CASSYSGEETQYF. Here the CDR3 DNA reads TGTGCCAGCAGTTACTCGGGAGAGGAGACCCAGTACTTC.

The V call is TRBV7-8, the J call TRBJ1-5; D gene ambiguous. CDR1 SGHVS and CDR2 FQNEAQ come from the germline V gene. Trimming stripped 1 base from V and 2 bases from J, with 15 bases between. There are 17 residues in the CDR3. CDR3 residues: CASSLETGYGGNQPQHF. The CDR3 DNA sequence: TGTGCCAGCAGCTTAGAAACGGGGTATGGAGGCAATCAGCCCCAGCATTTT.

The gene calls are TRBV2 and TRBJ1-5; D is perhaps TRBD1 (6 bases). Per the germline V gene, CDR1 is SNHLY and CDR2 is FYNNEI. The CDR3 is 18 amino acids. Trimming stripped 6 bases from V and 2 bases from J, with 23 bases between. Here the CDR3 DNA reads TGTGCCAGCAGCACAAACAGGAGGGGGATTCGGCGCAATCAGCCCCAGCATTTT. Amino acids: CASSTNRRGIRRNQPQHF.

The rearrangement uses TRBV11-2 and TRBJ1-1; the D gene is possibly TRBD1 (5 bases). V was pared by 1 base and J by 10 bases, with 13 bases between. The germline V gene encodes CDR1 SGHAT and CDR2 FQNNGV. The CDR3 sequence is 13 residues long. The DNA for the CDR3 is TGTGCCAGCAGCTTAGGTGGGGTGAGGGGAGCTTTCTTT. Translated: CASSLGGVRGAFF.

This chain joins TRBV5-1 and TRBJ1-2; TRBD1 matches at 9 bases. The CDR3 loop spans 15 amino acids. CDR1 and CDR2 (germline): SGHRS, YFSETQ. With 2 bases clipped from V and 4 bases from J, the junction kept 6 bases outside the gene matches. The CDR3 here is CASSFRQGVPYGYTF. Written as DNA, the CDR3 is TGCGCCAGCAGCTTCCGACAGGGGGTACCCTATGGCTACACCTTC.

In this sample, this clone turned up a few times. The chain employs TRBV10-2 and TRBJ1-2; TRBD1 matches 8 bases. CDR1 WSHSY and CDR2 SAAADI come from the germline V gene. The V segment lost 7 bases and the J segment 3 bases; nucleotides outside the gene matches: 4. There are 13 residues in the CDR3. The CDR3 sequence is CASTPTGDYGYTF. Written as DNA, the CDR3 is TGCGCCAGCACCCCGACAGGGGACTATGGCTACACCTTC.

The genes are TRBV11-2 and TRBJ1-6; D not certain. The CDR3 spans 12 residues. CDR1 SGHAT and CDR2 FQNNGV come from the germline V gene. V lost 5 bases and J lost 5, with 4 bases in between. This CDR3 is CASSPNNSPLHF. The CDR3 DNA is TGTGCCAGCAGCCCCAATAATTCACCCCTCCACTTT.

The CDR3 spells CASSYHSGELDGYTF. As DNA, the CDR3 is TGTGCCAGCAGTTACCATTCTGGGGAATTGGACGGCTACACCTTC. The chain carries TRBV6-5 and TRBJ1-2; D ambiguous. Trimming left V 2 bases short and J 8 bases short, with 18 bases between. The CDR3 sequence is 15 residues long. Germline-derived CDR1 and CDR2 are MNHEY and SVGAGI.